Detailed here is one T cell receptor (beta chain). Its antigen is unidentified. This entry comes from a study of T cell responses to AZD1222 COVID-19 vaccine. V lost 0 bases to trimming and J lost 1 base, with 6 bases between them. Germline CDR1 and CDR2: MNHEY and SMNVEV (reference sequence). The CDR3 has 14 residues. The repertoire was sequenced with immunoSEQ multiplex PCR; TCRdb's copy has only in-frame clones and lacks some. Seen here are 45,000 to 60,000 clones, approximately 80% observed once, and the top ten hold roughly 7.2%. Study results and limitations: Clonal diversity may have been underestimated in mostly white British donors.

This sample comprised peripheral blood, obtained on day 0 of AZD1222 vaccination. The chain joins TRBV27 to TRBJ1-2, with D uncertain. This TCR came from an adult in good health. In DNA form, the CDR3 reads TGTGCCAGCAGTTTATCTGAGGGTAACTATGGCTACACCTTC. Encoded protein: CASSLSEGNYGYTF.